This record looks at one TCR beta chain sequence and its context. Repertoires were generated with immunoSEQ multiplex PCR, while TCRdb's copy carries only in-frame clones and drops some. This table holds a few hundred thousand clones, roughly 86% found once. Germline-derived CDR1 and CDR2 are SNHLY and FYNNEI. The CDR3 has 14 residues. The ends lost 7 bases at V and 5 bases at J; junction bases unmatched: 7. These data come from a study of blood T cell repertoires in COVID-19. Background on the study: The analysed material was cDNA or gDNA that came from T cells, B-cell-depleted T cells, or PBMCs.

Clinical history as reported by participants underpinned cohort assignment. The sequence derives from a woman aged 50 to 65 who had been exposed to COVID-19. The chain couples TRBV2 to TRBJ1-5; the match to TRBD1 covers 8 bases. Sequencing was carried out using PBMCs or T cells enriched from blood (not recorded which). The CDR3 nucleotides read TGTGCCAGCAAATGGGGGACAGGTTATCAGCCCCAGCATTTT. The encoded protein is CASKWGTGYQPQHF.